This is a list of T cell receptor beta chains from one sample in a study of control samples from healthy donors and cancer patients. Sequenced by immunoSEQ multiplex PCR; TCRdb stores in-frame clones only, minus some. There are 57,000 or so clones in the sample; 90% occur only once, and over 5% lies in the top ten. Input material: PBMCs. The receptors derive from a man aged 55 to 70 with colorectal cancer. CDR3s include the opening cysteine and the closing phenylalanine or tryptophan. A clone size is listed for some rows: how often the clone was seen (once, few, many), or a class if it is expanded.

v_call,j_call,clone_size,cdr3_aa
TRBV6-5,TRBJ1-4,once,CASSYSAGVTEKLFF
TRBV18,TRBJ1-1,-,CASSPPIGTEAFF
TRBV6-5,TRBJ1-3,-,CASRRGLPGNTIYF
TRBV5-1,TRBJ1-6,once,CASSSSSYNSPLHF
TRBV2,TRBJ2-1,once,CASSEALLGGRYNEQFF
TRBV7-8,TRBJ1-1,-,CASSLQGWNTEAFF
TRBV3-1/TRBV3-2,TRBJ2-1,-,CASSRSGGYNEQFF
TRBV7-6,TRBJ2-3,few,CASSLTFSQIYTDTQYF
TRBV2,TRBJ2-1,-,CASSQWDRSYNEQFF
TRBV28,TRBJ1-1,once,CASSPDRGTLNTEAFF
TRBV27,TRBJ1-3,-,CASSPRTAVSGNTIYF
TRBV3-1/TRBV3-2,TRBJ1-5,-,CASSQGLRVNQPQHF
TRBV18,TRBJ1-3,once,CASSPPQGGHSGNTIYF
TRBV7-8,TRBJ1-5,few,CASSLVLFQPQHF
TRBV6-2/TRBV6-3,TRBJ2-2,few,CASSRGSAGELFF
TRBV7-3,TRBJ1-5,-,CASSRGANQPQHF
TRBV4-3,TRBJ2-7,-,CASSQDILAGNRGQYF
TRBV5-3,TRBJ1-2,few,CARSLVARTDSHGYTF
TRBV11-3,TRBJ1-3,-,CASSSRTFSGNTIYF
TRBV18,TRBJ1-2,-,CASSPRGESNYGYTF
TRBV2,TRBJ1-4,-,CASNTPHITGGDDEKLFF
TRBV6-6,TRBJ2-5,-,CASRDRGRGETQYF
TRBV6-1,TRBJ2-4,-,CASSERGTGVVQYF
TRBV12-5,TRBJ2-3,-,CASGLVPDGEWSTDTQYF
TRBV10-3,TRBJ2-3,-,CAIGRLAGGKGADTQYF
TRBV30,TRBJ1-5,-,CAWSSGQGGNQPQHF
TRBV6-5,TRBJ2-7,-,CASNGAGGSSYEQYF
TRBV7-9,TRBJ2-5,-,CASSFRPGSVETQYF
TRBV7-9,TRBJ1-6,-,CASSRDPPTDNSPLHF
TRBV5-6,TRBJ2-4,-,CASSQTPMRAKNIQYF
TRBV28,TRBJ2-2,-,CASRGAVGHTGELFF
TRBV5-5,TRBJ2-5,-,CASSSGTSGGYQETQYF
TRBV28,TRBJ2-3,-,CASSPGGRSTDTQYF
TRBV19,TRBJ1-2,-,CASSTVEAVHGYTF
TRBV4-1,TRBJ1-6,-,CASSQGPTGASPLHF
TRBV9,TRBJ1-2,-,CASSPSGGQMDGYTF
TRBV2,TRBJ2-7,-,CAAQLAGGSHEQYF
TRBV2,TRBJ1-5,-,CASTIQGASNQPQHF
TRBV11-2,TRBJ2-2,-,CASSPGTVRELFF
TRBV7-2,TRBJ1-1,-,CASTFGVGNTEAFF
TRBV5-1,TRBJ2-7,once,CASSLKAGETYEQYF
TRBV5-4,TRBJ1-1,few,CASSLVGQGTEAFF
TRBV5-1,TRBJ2-2,-,CASSTGLAGVPGELFF
TRBV30,TRBJ1-6,-,CAWKREAYNSPLHF
TRBV5-1,TRBJ2-5,-,CASSLRGGQETQYF
TRBV18,TRBJ2-1,-,CASSPPGLGLYNEQFF
TRBV18,TRBJ1-6,-,CASSPDRVDSPLHF
TRBV10-3,TRBJ2-7,-,CAISDGASGGSYEQYF
TRBV5-1,TRBJ1-4,-,CASKKGDGGEKLFF
TRBV30,TRBJ1-5,once,CAWSVRGNQPQHF
TRBV6-5,TRBJ2-7,-,CASAIYSYEQYF
TRBV18,TRBJ1-1,-,CASSPSPSPNTEAFF
TRBV6-5,TRBJ2-7,-,CASKLYRGTVYEQYF
TRBV19,TRBJ2-7,-,CASRSVGGTYEQYF